These T cell receptor beta chains were read from a single sample in a study of graft-versus-host responses after intestinal transplantation. TCRdb's table, derived via immunoSEQ multiplex PCR, lists solely in-frame clones and lacks some. The table has tens of thousands of clones, about 80% seen once. These TCRs' antigens remain unknown. The specimen was unstimulated CD4+ T cells sorted from spleen or lymph node cells, collected before intestinal transplant. These receptors all come from a human donor who received an intestinal transplant. Both conserved end residues are part of each CDR3. A D gene is named only where the DNA matches it firmly. Only part of the rows carry a size: once, few, many, or a class if the clone is expanded.

d_call	clone_size	j_call	v_call	cdr3_aa	cdr3_nt
TRBD1	NA	TRBJ2-4	TRBV10-3	CAISEGTGRFQNIQYF	TGTGCCATCAGTGAGGGGACAGGGCGGTTCCAAAACATTCAGTACTTC
NA	few	TRBJ1-2	TRBV6-5	CASRTSGVGGDGYTF	TGTGCCAGCAGGACCTCGGGGGTGGGAGGGGATGGCTACACCTTC
NA	NA	TRBJ2-3	TRBV15	CATSPGTFADTQYF	TGTGCCACCAGCCCAGGGACATTTGCAGATACGCAGTATTTT
NA	NA	TRBJ2-6	TRBV2	CASSEEPGANVLTF	TGTGCCAGCAGTGAGGAACCTGGGGCCAACGTCCTGACTTTC
NA	NA	TRBJ1-6	TRBV4-2	CASSLVPVSYNSPLHF	TGTGCCAGCAGCTTGGTGCCAGTCTCCTATAATTCACCCCTCCACTTT
NA	NA	TRBJ2-2	TRBV28	CASSLGGYTGELFF	TGTGCCAGCAGTTTGGGTGGTTACACCGGGGAGCTGTTTTTT
NA	NA	TRBJ1-1	TRBV10-3	CAISESWGAAEAFF	TGTGCCATCAGTGAGTCGTGGGGGGCCGCTGAAGCTTTCTTT
TRBD2	NA	TRBJ2-1	TRBV5-4	CASSLFRGSSYNEQFF	TGTGCCAGCAGCTTGTTTCGCGGGAGCTCCTACAATGAGCAGTTCTTC
NA	NA	TRBJ2-1	TRBV2	CASSAEYNEQFF	TGTGCCAGCAGTGCGGAATACAATGAGCAGTTCTTC
NA	NA	TRBJ1-5	TRBV5-1	CASSLTGINQPQHF	TGCGCCAGCAGCTTGACAGGGATCAATCAGCCCCAGCATTTT
TRBD1	NA	TRBJ2-1	TRBV5-6	CASSGPGTGGHNEQFF	TGTGCCAGCAGCGGACCCGGGACAGGGGGTCATAATGAGCAGTTCTTC
TRBD1	NA	TRBJ2-7	TRBV10-3	CAISRDRGTYEQYF	TGTGCCATCAGTCGGGACAGGGGAACCTACGAGCAGTACTTC
NA	few	TRBJ2-7	TRBV28	CASSLGYEQYF	TGTGCCAGCAGTTTAGGCTACGAGCAGTACTTC
TRBD1	NA	TRBJ2-2	TRBV4-1	CASSQELRQGWGTGELFF	TGCGCCAGCAGCCAAGAGTTGAGACAGGGGTGGGGCACCGGGGAGCTGTTTTTT
NA	NA	TRBJ1-2	TRBV6-5	CASRRGSDGGYTF	TGTGCCAGCAGGAGGGGGTCGGACGGTGGCTACACCTTC
TRBD1	NA	TRBJ1-2	TRBV2	CASSEARLNRDRDGYTF	TGTGCCAGCAGTGAAGCTAGATTAAACCGGGACAGGGATGGCTACACCTTC
NA	NA	TRBJ2-5	TRBV11-3	CASSPSSASAETQYF	TGTGCCAGCAGCCCGTCAAGTGCTAGCGCTGAGACCCAGTACTTC
NA	NA	TRBJ2-2	TRBV5-1	CASRSTGELFF	TGCGCCAGCCGCTCCACCGGGGAGCTGTTTTTT
NA	NA	TRBJ2-2	TRBV19	CASSIRDKPTGELFF	TGTGCCAGTAGTATCCGGGACAAACCTACCGGGGAGCTGTTTTTT
NA	few	TRBJ1-1	TRBV6-1	CAHTRGVNTEAFF	TGTGCCCACACGAGGGGCGTGAACACTGAAGCTTTCTTT
NA	NA	TRBJ2-3	TRBV10-3	CAISESRRGTDTQYF	TGTGCCATCAGTGAGTCGAGAAGGGGTACAGATACGCAGTATTTT
TRBD1	few	TRBJ1-3	TRBV19	CASSDGTGWTTIYF	TGTGCCAGTAGTGACGGGACAGGGTGGACCACCATATATTTT
NA	NA	TRBJ1-2	TRBV6-5	CASSYGVGGGEGYTF	TGTGCCAGCAGTTACGGCGTGGGGGGCGGAGAGGGCTACACCTTC
NA	NA	TRBJ2-7	TRBV2	CASSDGTYLSYEQYF	TGTGCCAGCAGTGACGGGACGTATCTCTCCTACGAGCAGTACTTC
TRBD2	NA	TRBJ2-7	TRBV25-1	CASIPGLETYYEQYF	TGTGCCAGCATTCCGGGACTAGAGACTTATTACGAGCAGTACTTC
TRBD2	NA	TRBJ2-1	TRBV7-3	CASSQGLAGEQFF	TGTGCCAGCAGCCAAGGACTAGCGGGAGAGCAGTTCTTC
NA	NA	TRBJ2-7	TRBV5-1	CASSLQGEQYF	TGCGCCAGCAGCTTACAGGGCGAGCAGTACTTC
TRBD2	NA	TRBJ2-3	TRBV4-2	CASSQRGGTDTQYF	TGTGCCAGCAGCCAGCGGGGGGGCACAGATACGCAGTATTTT
TRBD1	NA	TRBJ1-2	TRBV6-6	CASSLGTGRGYTF	TGTGCCAGCAGCCTCGGGACAGGGAGAGGCTACACCTTC
TRBD2	NA	TRBJ2-7	TRBV2	CASSVLSRVAGYEQYF	TGTGCCAGCAGCGTTCTATCGAGGGTAGCGGGTTACGAGCAGTACTTC
TRBD2	NA	TRBJ2-3	TRBV4-1	CASSQSVLAGMADTQYF	TGCGCCAGCAGCCAATCCGTACTAGCGGGAATGGCAGATACGCAGTATTTT
TRBD1	NA	TRBJ2-1	TRBV5-4	CASSSGQGIYNEQFF	TGTGCCAGCAGCTCTGGACAGGGAATTTACAATGAGCAGTTCTTC
NA	NA	TRBJ1-1	TRBV4-1	CASSQGLQGPFLQAFF	TGCGCCAGCAGCCAAGGGTTGCAGGGGCCCTTTCTTCAAGCTTTCTTT
TRBD1	NA	TRBJ2-6	TRBV27	CASSLLTGNGANVLTF	TGTGCCAGCAGTCTCCTGACAGGGAATGGGGCCAACGTCCTGACTTTC
TRBD1	NA	TRBJ2-2	TRBV19	CASSIVGGRGGELFF	TGTGCCAGTAGTATAGTAGGGGGCAGAGGCGGGGAGCTGTTTTTT
NA	NA	TRBJ1-4	TRBV2	CASSDRGTNEKLFF	TGTGCCAGCAGTGACAGGGGCACTAATGAAAAACTGTTTTTT
TRBD2	NA	TRBJ2-2	TRBV5-4	CASSPRLAGWDTGELFF	TGTGCCAGCAGCCCTCGACTAGCGGGATGGGACACCGGGGAGCTGTTTTTT
NA	few	TRBJ2-1	TRBV2	CASTGDRFYNEQFF	TGTGCCAGCACGGGGGACCGCTTCTACAATGAGCAGTTCTTC
TRBD1	NA	TRBJ2-7	TRBV6-4	CASSDSGQVYEQYF	TGTGCCAGCAGTGACTCTGGACAGGTATACGAGCAGTACTTC
TRBD1	NA	TRBJ1-1	TRBV2	CASRTGGVGEAFF	TGTGCCAGCAGGACAGGGGGTGTTGGGGAAGCTTTCTTT
NA	NA	TRBJ2-2	TRBV19	CASWATGNTGELFF	TGTGCCAGTTGGGCGACTGGGAACACCGGGGAGCTGTTTTTT
NA	few	TRBJ1-2	TRBV28	CASTPQGFRGYTF	TGTGCCAGCACACCTCAGGGCTTCCGTGGCTACACCTTC
TRBD1	once	TRBJ2-5	TRBV6-5	CASSPEGARETQYF	TGTGCCAGCAGCCCTGAGGGGGCTAGAGAGACCCAGTACTTC
TRBD1	NA	TRBJ2-7	TRBV5-8	CASSLRGPEYEQYF	TGTGCCAGCAGCCTCAGGGGGCCCGAGTACGAGCAGTACTTC
TRBD2	NA	TRBJ2-7	TRBV14	CASSQDIGASGRAHRLYEQYF	TGTGCCAGCAGCCAAGATATTGGGGCTAGCGGGAGGGCCCACCGACTCTACGAGCAGTACTTC
NA	few	TRBJ2-7	TRBV14	CASSQARGTNEQYF	TGTGCCAGCAGCCAAGCGAGGGGGACGAACGAGCAGTACTTC
NA	NA	TRBJ2-1	TRBV2	CASTIYNEQFF	TGTGCCAGCACCATATACAATGAGCAGTTCTTC
NA	NA	TRBJ2-1	TRBV5-1	CASSVGTQSYNEQFF	TGCGCCAGCAGCGTCGGGACTCAGTCCTACAATGAGCAGTTCTTC
TRBD2	NA	TRBJ2-1	TRBV11-2	CASSLDLAGGYNEQFF	TGTGCCAGCAGCTTAGATCTAGCGGGGGGGTACAATGAGCAGTTCTTC
TRBD2	NA	TRBJ2-1	TRBV7-9	CASSLADAAGASYNEQFF	TGTGCCAGCAGCTTAGCGGATGCAGCGGGGGCCTCCTACAATGAGCAGTTCTTC
NA	NA	TRBJ2-3	TRBV5-1	CASSLRRVHTDTQYF	TGCGCCAGCAGCTTGAGACGGGTACACACAGATACGCAGTATTTT
NA	NA	TRBJ2-3	TRBV9	CASSVGPGPADTQYF	TGTGCCAGCAGCGTAGGCCCAGGGCCCGCAGATACGCAGTATTTT
TRBD2	NA	TRBJ2-3	TRBV7-3	CASSPGLGFDTQYF	TGTGCCAGCAGCCCGGGACTAGGATTCGATACGCAGTATTTT
TRBD2	NA	TRBJ2-7	TRBV7-2	CASAAPRGKYEQYF	TGTGCCAGCGCCGCTCCGCGGGGGAAATACGAGCAGTACTTC